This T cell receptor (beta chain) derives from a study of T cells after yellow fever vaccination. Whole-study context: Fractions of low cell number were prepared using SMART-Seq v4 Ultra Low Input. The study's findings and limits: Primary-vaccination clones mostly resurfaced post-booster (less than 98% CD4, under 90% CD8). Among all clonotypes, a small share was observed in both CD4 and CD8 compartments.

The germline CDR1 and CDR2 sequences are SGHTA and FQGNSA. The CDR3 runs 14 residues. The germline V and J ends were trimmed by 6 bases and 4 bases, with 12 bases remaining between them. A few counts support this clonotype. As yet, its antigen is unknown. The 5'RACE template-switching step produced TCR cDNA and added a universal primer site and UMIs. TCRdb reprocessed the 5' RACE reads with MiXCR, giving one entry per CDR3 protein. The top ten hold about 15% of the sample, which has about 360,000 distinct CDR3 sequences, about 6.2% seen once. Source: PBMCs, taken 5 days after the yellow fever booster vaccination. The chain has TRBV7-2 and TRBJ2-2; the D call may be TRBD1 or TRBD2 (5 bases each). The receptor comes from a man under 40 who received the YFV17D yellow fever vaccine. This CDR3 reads CASSVGGSTGELFF. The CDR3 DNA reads TGTGCCAGCAGTGTTGGGGGTAGCACCGGGGAGCTGTTTTTT.